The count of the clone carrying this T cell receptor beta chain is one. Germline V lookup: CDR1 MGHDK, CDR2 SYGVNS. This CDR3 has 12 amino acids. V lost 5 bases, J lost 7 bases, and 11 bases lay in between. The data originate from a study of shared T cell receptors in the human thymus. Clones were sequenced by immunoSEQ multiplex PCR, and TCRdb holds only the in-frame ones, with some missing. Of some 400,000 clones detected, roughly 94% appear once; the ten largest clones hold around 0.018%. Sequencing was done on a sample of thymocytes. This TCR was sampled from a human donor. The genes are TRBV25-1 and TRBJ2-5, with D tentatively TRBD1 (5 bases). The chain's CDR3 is CASSNLQGTQYF. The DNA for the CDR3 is TGTGCCAGCAGTAACCTTCAGGGGACCCAGTACTTC.